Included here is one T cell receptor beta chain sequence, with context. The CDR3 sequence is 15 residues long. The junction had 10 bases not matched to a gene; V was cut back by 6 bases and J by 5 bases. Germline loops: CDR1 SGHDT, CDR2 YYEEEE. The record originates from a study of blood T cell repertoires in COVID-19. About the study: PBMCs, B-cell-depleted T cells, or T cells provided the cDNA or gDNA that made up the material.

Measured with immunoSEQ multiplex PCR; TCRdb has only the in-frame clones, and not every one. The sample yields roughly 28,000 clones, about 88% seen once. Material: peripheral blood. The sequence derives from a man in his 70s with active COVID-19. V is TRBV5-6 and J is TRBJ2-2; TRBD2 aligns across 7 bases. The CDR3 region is CASIQAGRSTGELFF. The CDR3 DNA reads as TGTGCCAGCATCCAAGCGGGGCGGAGTACCGGGGAGCTGTTTTTT. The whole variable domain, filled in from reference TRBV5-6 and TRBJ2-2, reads DAGVTQSPTHLIKTRGQQVTLRCSPKSGHDTVSWYQQALGQGPQFIFQYYEEEERQRGNFPDRFSGHQFPNYSSELNVNALLLGDSALYLCASIQAGRSTGELFFGEGSRLTVL.